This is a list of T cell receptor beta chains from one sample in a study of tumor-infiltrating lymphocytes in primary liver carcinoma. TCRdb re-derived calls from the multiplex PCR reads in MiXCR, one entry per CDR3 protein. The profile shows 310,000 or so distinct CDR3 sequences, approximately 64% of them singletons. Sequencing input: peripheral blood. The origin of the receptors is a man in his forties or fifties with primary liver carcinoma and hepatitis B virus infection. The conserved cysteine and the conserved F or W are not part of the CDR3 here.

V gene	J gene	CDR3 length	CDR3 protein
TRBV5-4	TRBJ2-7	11	ASSLTGGLEQY
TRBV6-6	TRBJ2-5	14	ASSVSRDIRQETQY
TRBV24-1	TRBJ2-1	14	ATSDPRGSSYNEQF
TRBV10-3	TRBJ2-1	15	AISESVWTSAYNEQF
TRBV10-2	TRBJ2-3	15	ASSESRVAGGGDTQY
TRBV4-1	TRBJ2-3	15	ASSQGVTSGNSDTQY
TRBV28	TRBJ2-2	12	ASGQQQGVGELF
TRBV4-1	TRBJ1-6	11	ASSRQLNSPLH
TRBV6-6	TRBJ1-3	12	ATLSPDCGNTIY
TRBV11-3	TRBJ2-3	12	AGTLSGTTDTQY
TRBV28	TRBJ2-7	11	ASMESPSFEQY
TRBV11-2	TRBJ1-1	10	VSSSYQKEAF
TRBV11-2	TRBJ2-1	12	PSSLYSSYNEQF
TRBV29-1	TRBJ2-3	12	SVPGTSGTDTQY